This T cell receptor (beta chain) was recovered during a study of blood T cell repertoires in COVID-19. Study-wide background: Sites across the United States, Italy and Spain contributed samples from acute and convalescent COVID-19. Sample material is recorded as cDNA or gDNA derived from T cells, B-cell-depleted T cells, or PBMCs.

As processed by the authors: Using reference gene primer amplification, nucleated cell counts were estimated. Clones were read by immunoSEQ multiplex PCR, and TCRdb kept only the in-frame ones, dropping some. V and J calls and clone size are given by that table; D and trimming were obtained from the DNA. The sample yields 210,000 or so clones, about 85% seen once. Germline CDR1 is DFQATT and CDR2 is SNEGSKA (reference sequence). The V gene lost 8 bases and the J gene lost 2 bases, with 10 bases spanning the gap. The CDR3 sequence is 11 residues long. Those who participated ranged in age from roughly 18 to 89 years and resided in about two dozen US areas.

This chain links TRBV20-1 with TRBJ2-7; D uncertain. The clonotype comes from a man younger than 40 who had recovered from COVID-19. The sample consisted of PBMCs or T cells enriched from blood (not recorded which). The CDR3 protein is CSRSLPYEQYF. The CDR3, as DNA: TGCAGTCGGAGTCTCCCCTACGAGCAGTACTTC.